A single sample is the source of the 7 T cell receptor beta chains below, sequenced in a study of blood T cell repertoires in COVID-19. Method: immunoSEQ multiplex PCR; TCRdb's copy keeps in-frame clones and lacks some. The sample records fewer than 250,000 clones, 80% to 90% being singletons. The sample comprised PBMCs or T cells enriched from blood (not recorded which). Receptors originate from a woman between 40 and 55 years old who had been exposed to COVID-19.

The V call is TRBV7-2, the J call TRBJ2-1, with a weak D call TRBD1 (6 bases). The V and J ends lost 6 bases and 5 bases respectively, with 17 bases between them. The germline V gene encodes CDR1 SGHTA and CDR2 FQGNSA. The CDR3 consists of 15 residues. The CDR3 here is CASRTQGLGNNEQFF. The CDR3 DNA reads TGTGCCAGCAGGACACAGGGTCTGGGGAACAATGAGCAGTTCTTC.

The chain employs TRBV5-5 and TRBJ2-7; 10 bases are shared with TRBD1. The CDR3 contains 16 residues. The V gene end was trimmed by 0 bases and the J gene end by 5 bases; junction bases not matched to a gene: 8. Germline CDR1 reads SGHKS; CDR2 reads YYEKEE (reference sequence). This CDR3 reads CASSLAFGTGANEQYF. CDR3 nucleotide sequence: TGTGCCAGCAGCTTGGCCTTCGGGACAGGGGCCAACGAGCAGTACTTC.

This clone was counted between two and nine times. CDR3 nucleotide sequence: TGTGCCACCAGCCCCGGACAGGGGAAGGACATTCAGTACTTC. Its protein product is CATSPGQGKDIQYF. The V gene is TRBV24-1, the J gene TRBJ2-4; TRBD1 agrees at 9 bases. This CDR3 spans 14 amino acids. Germline lookup yields CDR1 KGHDR and CDR2 SFDVKD. J was trimmed by 8 bases and V by 7 bases; bases with no gene match: 8.

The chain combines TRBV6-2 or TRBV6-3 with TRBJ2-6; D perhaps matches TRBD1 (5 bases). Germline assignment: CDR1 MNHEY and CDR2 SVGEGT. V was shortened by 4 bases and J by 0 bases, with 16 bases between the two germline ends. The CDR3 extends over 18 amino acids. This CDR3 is CASSSGNRFFSGANVLTF. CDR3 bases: TGTGCCAGCAGTTCAGGGAACCGATTCTTCTCTGGGGCCAACGTCCTGACTTTC.

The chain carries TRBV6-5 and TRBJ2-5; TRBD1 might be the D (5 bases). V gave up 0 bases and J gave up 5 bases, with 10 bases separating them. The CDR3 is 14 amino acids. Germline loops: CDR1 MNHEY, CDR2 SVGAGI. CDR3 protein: CASSYSEGAETQYF. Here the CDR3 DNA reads TGTGCCAGCAGTTACTCGGAAGGGGCGGAGACCCAGTACTTC.

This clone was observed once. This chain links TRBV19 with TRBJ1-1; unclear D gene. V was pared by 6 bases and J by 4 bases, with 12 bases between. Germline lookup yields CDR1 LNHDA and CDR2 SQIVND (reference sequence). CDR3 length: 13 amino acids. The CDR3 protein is CASSPEGFTEAFF. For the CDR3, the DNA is TGTGCCAGTAGCCCAGAGGGCTTCACTGAAGCTTTCTTT.

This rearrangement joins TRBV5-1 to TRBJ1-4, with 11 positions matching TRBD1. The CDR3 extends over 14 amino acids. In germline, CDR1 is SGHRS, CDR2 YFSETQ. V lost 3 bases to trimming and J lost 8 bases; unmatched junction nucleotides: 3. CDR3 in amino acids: CASSSGTGGEKLFF. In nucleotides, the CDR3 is TGCGCCAGCAGCTCCGGGACAGGGGGGGAAAAACTGTTTTTT.